This note documents a single T cell receptor beta chain sequence. The antigen remains unidentified. This sample is drawn from a study of cytomegalovirus exposure and HLA in healthy donors. Overall study findings and caveats: Most TCR beta V segments were productive about 87% or about 30% of the time in an earlier analysis. For most subjects, TCR beta sequences were reported to predict HLA-A and HLA-B alleles with accuracy. Per a later analysis, under 20,000 TCR beta sequences showed association with HLA alleles at 0.05 false discovery rate. A list of roughly 180 TCR beta chains associated with cytomegalovirus was given.

Per the germline V gene, CDR1 is MNHNY and CDR2 is SVGAGI (reference sequence). The V gene lost 6 bases and the J gene lost 2 bases, with 16 bases spanning the gap. CDR3 length: 15 residues. PCR primers comprised 60 Vbeta and 13 Jbeta primers. Only in-frame clones appear in the TCRdb table, and some are missing; sequencing was by immunoSEQ multiplex PCR. The sample holds around 130,000 clones; 70% to 85% are singletons and the top ten take 2.5% to 3.5%. Sequencing was done on a sample of PBMCs. The V gene is TRBV6-6, the J gene TRBJ2-5; D is possibly TRBD1 (5 bases). The sequence derives from a woman aged 18-29 years in good health and CMV-seropositive. As DNA, the CDR3 is TGTGCCAGCAGCCACCCCGGACACAAGCAAGAGACCCAGTACTTC. As protein: CASSHPGHKQETQYF.